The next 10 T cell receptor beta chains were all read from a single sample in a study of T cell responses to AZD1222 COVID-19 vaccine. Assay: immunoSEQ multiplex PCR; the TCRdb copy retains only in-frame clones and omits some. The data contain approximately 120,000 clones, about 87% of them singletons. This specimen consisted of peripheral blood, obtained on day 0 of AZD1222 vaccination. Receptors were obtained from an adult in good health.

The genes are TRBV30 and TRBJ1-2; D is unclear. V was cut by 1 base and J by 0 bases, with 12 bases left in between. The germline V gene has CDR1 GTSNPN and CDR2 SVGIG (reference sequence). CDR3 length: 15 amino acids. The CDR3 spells CAWSALKGTNYGYTF. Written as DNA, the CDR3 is TGTGCCTGGAGTGCCCTCAAAGGGACTAACTATGGCTACACCTTC. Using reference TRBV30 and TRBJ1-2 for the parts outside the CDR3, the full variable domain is SQTIHQWPATLVQPVGSPLSLECTVEGTSNPNLYWYRQAAGRGLQLLFYSVGIGQISSEVPQNLSASRPQDRQFILSSKKLLLSDSGFYLCAWSALKGTNYGYTFGSGTRLTVV.

CDR3 amino acids: CASSRDRPQGNTIYF. For the CDR3, the DNA is TGTGCCAGCAGTAGGGACAGGCCGCAGGGAAACACCATATATTTT. The chain joins TRBV9 to TRBJ1-3; 8 bases match TRBD1. The CDR3 sequence is 15 residues long. In germline, CDR1 is SGDLS, CDR2 YYNGEE. Trimming at V came to 5 bases and at J to 4 bases, leaving 8 bases not matched to a gene.

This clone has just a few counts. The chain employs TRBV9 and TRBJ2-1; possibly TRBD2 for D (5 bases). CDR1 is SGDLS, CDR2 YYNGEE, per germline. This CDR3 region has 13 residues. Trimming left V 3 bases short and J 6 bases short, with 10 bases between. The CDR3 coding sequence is TGTGCCAGCAGCGCCGGTACTAGCAATGAGCAGTTCTTC. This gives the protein CASSAGTSNEQFF.

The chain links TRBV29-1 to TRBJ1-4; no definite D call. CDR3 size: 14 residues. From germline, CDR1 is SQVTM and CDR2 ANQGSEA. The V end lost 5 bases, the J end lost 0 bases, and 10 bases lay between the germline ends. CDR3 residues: CSVSAGTTNEKLFF. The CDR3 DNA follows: TGCAGCGTTTCAGCGGGAACAACTAATGAAAAACTGTTTTTT.

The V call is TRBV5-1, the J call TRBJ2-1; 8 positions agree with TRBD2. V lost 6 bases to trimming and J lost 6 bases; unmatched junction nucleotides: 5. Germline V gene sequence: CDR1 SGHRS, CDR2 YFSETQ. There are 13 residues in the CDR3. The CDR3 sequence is CASNPSGGNEQFF. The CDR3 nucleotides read TGCGCCAGCAACCCCAGCGGGGGCAATGAGCAGTTCTTC.

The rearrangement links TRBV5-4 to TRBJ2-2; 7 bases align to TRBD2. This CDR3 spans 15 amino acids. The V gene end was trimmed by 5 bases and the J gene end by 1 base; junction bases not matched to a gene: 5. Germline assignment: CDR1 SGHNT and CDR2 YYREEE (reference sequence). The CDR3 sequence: CASSSKRGNTGELFF. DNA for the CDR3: TGTGCCAGCAGTTCAAAGCGGGGGAACACCGGGGAGCTGTTTTTT. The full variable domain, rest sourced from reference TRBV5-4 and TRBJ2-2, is ETGVTQSPTHLIKTRGQQVTLRCSSQSGHNTVSWYQQALGQGPQFIFQYYREEENGRGNFPPRFSGLQFPNYSSELNVNALELDDSALYLCASSSKRGNTGELFFGEGSRLTVL.

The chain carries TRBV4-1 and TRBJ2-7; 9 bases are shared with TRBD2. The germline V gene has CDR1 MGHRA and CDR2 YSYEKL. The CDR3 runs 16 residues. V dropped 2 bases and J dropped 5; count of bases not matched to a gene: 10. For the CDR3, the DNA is TGCGCCAGCAGCCAACATTGGGGGACTAGCAGCAACGAGCAGTACTTC. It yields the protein CASSQHWGTSSNEQYF.

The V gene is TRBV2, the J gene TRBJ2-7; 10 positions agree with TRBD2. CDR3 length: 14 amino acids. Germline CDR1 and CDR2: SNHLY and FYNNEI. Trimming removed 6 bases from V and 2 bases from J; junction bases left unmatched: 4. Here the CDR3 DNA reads TGTGCCAGCAGGACGGGACTAGCGACCTACGAGCAGTACTTC. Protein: CASRTGLATYEQYF. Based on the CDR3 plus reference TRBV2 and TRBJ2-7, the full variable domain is EPEVTQTPSHQVTQMGQEVILRCVPISNHLYFYWYRQILGQKVEFLVSFYNNEISEKSEIFDDQFSVERPDGSNFTLKIRSTKLEDSAMYFCASRTGLATYEQYFGPGTRLTVT.

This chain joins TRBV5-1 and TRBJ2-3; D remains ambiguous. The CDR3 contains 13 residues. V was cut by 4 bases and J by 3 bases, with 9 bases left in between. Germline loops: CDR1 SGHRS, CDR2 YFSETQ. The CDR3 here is CASSAGPTDTQYF. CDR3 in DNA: TGCGCCAGCAGCGCCGGACCTACAGATACGCAGTATTTT.

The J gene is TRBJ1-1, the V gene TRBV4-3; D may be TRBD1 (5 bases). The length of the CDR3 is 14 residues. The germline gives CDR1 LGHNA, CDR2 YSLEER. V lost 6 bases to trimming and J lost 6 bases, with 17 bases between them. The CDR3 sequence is CASSQITGGAEAFF. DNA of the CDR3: TGCGCCAGCAGTCAGATCACCGGGGGGGCTGAAGCTTTCTTT.